This T cell receptor (beta chain) was sequenced for a study of T cell repertoires in cytomegalovirus infection. Turning to the study itself: Evidence of both CMV infection and a matching HLA type came from public TCR beta signatures. Study-wide findings and caveats: Based on cumulative public TCR beta family frequency, carriers of CMV plus the relevant HLA were identified. Clonotype analysis showed dominance of the ex vivo response by HLA-C-restricted CMV-specific TCR beta clonotypes.

MiXCR, applied by TCRdb to the reads, yields one record per CDR3 protein. The data contain about 740,000 distinct CDR3 sequences, 35% of them seen just once; the ten biggest clones take up 2.8%. Germline V CDR1 and CDR2: MNHEY, SVGEGT. V was clipped by 6 bases and J by 5 bases, with 17 bases between them. The CDR3 is made up of 15 amino acids. A few counts support this clonotype. What it binds is not known. The specimen was PBMCs. The chain has TRBV6-2 or TRBV6-3 and TRBJ2-1; weak D call: TRBD1 (6 bases). The receptor was derived from a human donor in good health (CMV status not recorded). Some clones in this sample may be carry-over from other donors' samples. For the CDR3, the DNA is TGTGCCAGCAGCAAGACAGGAAAGAGTCACAATGAGCAGTTCTTC. Protein sequence: CASSKTGKSHNEQFF.